The 7 T cell receptor beta chains given below trace back to one sample, sequenced in a study of T cells of healthy individuals. TCRdb reanalysed the 5' RACE reads using MiXCR and keeps one entry per CDR3 protein. The sample has about 41,000 distinct CDR3 sequences; about 4.5% are singletons. The receptors derive from a human donor in good health.

Ten or more counts support this clonotype. The J gene is TRBJ2-7, the V gene TRBV27; D gene uncertain. Between the trimmed V and J ends, which lost 5 bases and 12 bases, there was a span of 5 bases. The CDR3 spans 8 residues. From germline, CDR1 is MNHEY and CDR2 SMNVEV (reference sequence). The CDR3 is CASSDRYF. DNA of the CDR3: TGTGCCAGCAGTGATCGGTACTTC.

This clonotype was detected only a few times. This chain connects TRBV7-9 to TRBJ1-2; possibly TRBD1 for D (6 bases). Deletions cut 4 bases from V and 6 bases from J, with 9 bases between. This CDR3 comprises 12 residues. Germline V gene lookup returns CDR1 SEHNR and CDR2 FQNEAQ (reference sequence). CDR3 loop: CASSYREDGYTF. As DNA, the CDR3 is TGTGCCAGCAGCTACAGGGAGGATGGCTACACCTTC.

The chain combines TRBV10-3 with TRBJ1-1, with D perhaps matching TRBD1 (5 bases). CDR1 ENHRY and CDR2 SYGVKD come from the germline V gene. The CDR3 totals 13 residues. Trimming cost V 4 bases and J 5 bases, with 11 bases left between them. The CDR3 sequence: CAISGVGGTEAFF. DNA for the CDR3: TGTGCCATCAGTGGGGTGGGGGGGACTGAAGCTTTCTTT.

This clonotype was seen repeatedly, ten times or more. The genes are TRBV7-9 and TRBJ2-1; a weak D match, TRBD2 (6 bases). From germline, CDR1 is SEHNR and CDR2 FQNEAQ (reference sequence). Trimming left V 0 bases short and J 0 bases short, with 9 bases between. CDR3 length equals 16 residues. The DNA of the CDR3 is TGTGCCAGCAGCTTAGCGTACGGGGGCTCCTACAATGAGCAGTTCTTC. Translating gives CASSLAYGGSYNEQFF.

The sample holds many counts of this clonotype. V usage is TRBV7-9 and J usage is TRBJ1-2; D may be TRBD1 (5 bases). The CDR3 runs 12 residues. CDR1 is SEHNR, CDR2 FQNEAQ, per germline (reference sequence). V lost 1 base, J lost 8 bases, and 8 bases lay in between. CDR3 in DNA: TGTGCCAGCAGCTTAGTGGAGGGGGGCTACACCTTC. It yields the protein CASSLVEGGYTF.

This clonotype has a handful of counts. The rearrangement joins TRBV6-2 or TRBV6-3 to TRBJ1-1; D unclear. The CDR3 extends over 14 amino acids. Germline assignment: CDR1 MNHEY and CDR2 SVGEGT. V was trimmed by 2 bases and J by 1 base, leaving 8 bases between them. The chain's CDR3 is CASSYSRKNTEAFF. CDR3 nucleotide sequence: TGTGCCAGCAGTTACAGCAGGAAGAACACTGAAGCTTTCTTT.

The chain combines TRBV6-2 or TRBV6-3 with TRBJ1-1; D gene ambiguous. The CDR3 runs to 17 residues. Germline assignment: CDR1 MNHEY and CDR2 SVGEGT. V gave up 0 bases and J gave up 7 bases, with 21 bases separating them. CDR3 DNA: TGTGCCAGCAGTTACTCGATTGCTAGACGGGAGATGCTTGAAGCTTTCTTT. Amino acid sequence: CASSYSIARREMLEAFF.